This T cell receptor beta chain was identified in a study of blood T cell repertoires in COVID-19. Germline V gene data show CDR1 as SEHNR and CDR2 as FQNEAQ (reference sequence). V was clipped by 5 bases and J by 7 bases, with 15 bases between them. This CDR3 region has 14 residues. Measured with immunoSEQ multiplex PCR; TCRdb has only the in-frame clones, and not every one. This sample carries about 210,000 clones, 89% of them seen once, and the ten largest clones take about 4.8%. This TCR derives from a woman between 40 and 55 years old with acute or convalescent COVID-19. The material sequenced was peripheral blood. The gene calls are TRBV7-9 and TRBJ1-5, with a possible D match to TRBD1 (6 bases). As DNA, the CDR3 is TGTGCCAGCAGCCCCCAGGGGCAGATCCAGCCCCAGCATTTT. It yields the protein CASSPQGQIQPQHF.